This TCR beta chain is drawn from a study of T-cell memory formation after mild COVID-19. TCRdb reanalysed the 5' RACE reads using MiXCR and keeps one entry per CDR3 protein. The data hold under 400,000 distinct CDR3 sequences, with 25% to 30% observed a single time. This CDR3 is 17 amino acids long. V lost 4 bases to trimming and J lost 0 bases; unmatched junction nucleotides: 4. Germline assignment: CDR1 SGHTA and CDR2 FQGTGA. The sequence derives from an adult woman who had mild COVID-19 (a few samples of this study predate the infection). Cell type and time point are not known. The sequencing sample was made of PBMCs or a T cell subset sorted from them (not recorded which). This sequence joins TRBV7-3 and TRBJ2-6, with 9 bases matching TRBD1. Written as DNA, the CDR3 is TGTGCCAGCAGCTCCGGGACAGGGACCTCTGGGGCCAACGTCCTGACTTTC. Translated: CASSSGTGTSGANVLTF.